This T cell receptor (beta chain) was found in a study of T-cell memory formation after mild COVID-19. As for the study in general: In these data, TCR clusters were largely donor specific.

TCRdb reprocessed the 5' RACE reads via MiXCR and lists one record per CDR3 protein. The data hold some 320,000 distinct CDR3 sequences, with roughly an eighth observed a single time. Overall study findings and caveats: Clones that contracted from day 15 to 85 were balanced CD4/CD8, while later expanders leaned CD4+.

This clonotype appeared a few times. Its antigen is not identified. This TCR came from a man between 18 and 35 years old who had mild COVID-19 (a few samples of this study predate the infection). Cell type and time point are not known. The sample consisted of PBMCs or a T cell subset sorted from them (not recorded which).

CDR3 protein: CASSYLTDQPQHF. For the CDR3, the DNA is TGTGCCAGCAGTTACCTAACTGATCAGCCCCAGCATTTT. The J gene is TRBJ1-5, the V gene TRBV6-6, with D hard to call. CDR3 length equals 13 residues. V was trimmed by 2 bases and J by 5 bases, leaving 7 bases between them. The germline V gene encodes CDR1 MNHNY and CDR2 SVGAGI (reference sequence).